This is a list of T cell receptor beta chains from one sample in a study of spatial heterogeneity in lung cancer. One entry per CDR3 protein, called by TCRdb with MiXCR from the 5' RACE reads. The sample includes about 48,000 distinct CDR3 sequences, over 4.5% of them seen just once. The sequences come from PBMCs, collected at surgery. Receptors were obtained from a male donor with early-stage non-small cell lung cancer. CDR3s include the opening cysteine and the closing phenylalanine or tryptophan. Fields, in order: J gene, clone size, CDR3 length, V gene, D gene, CDR3 DNA, CDR3 protein. A D gene is named only where the DNA matches it firmly. A row's size may be missing; if present it is once, few, many or a size class.

>TRBJ2-3|many|16|TRBV7-2|TRBD2
TGTGCCAGCAGCAACAGACTAGCGGGAGGGGCAGATACGCAGTATTTT
CASSNRLAGGADTQYF
>TRBJ2-1|many|19|TRBV5-1|TRBD2
TGCGCCAGCAGCTTGCCTAGCGGGAGGGCGATTAGTTTCTACAATGAGCAGTTCTTC
CASSLPSGRAISFYNEQFF
>TRBJ1-4|many|17|TRBV5-5|TRBD1
TGTGCCAGCAGCTTGCGGACAGGGGGAGGAACTAATGAAAAACTGTTTTTT
CASSLRTGGGTNEKLFF
>TRBJ2-3|NA|12|TRBV7-9|NA
TGTGCCAGCAGCACGTTAGAAAATACGCAGTATTTT
CASSTLENTQYF
>TRBJ1-1|many|14|TRBV10-3|TRBD1
TGTGCCATCAGTATAGACAGGGGCGTCACTGAAGCTTTCTTT
CAISIDRGVTEAFF
>TRBJ2-2|many|14|TRBV12-3/TRBV12-4|NA
TGTGCCAGCAGTTTAGGGGGAAACACCGGGGAGCTGTTTTTT
CASSLGGNTGELFF
>TRBJ1-4|many|14|TRBV5-1|NA
TGCGCCAGCAGCTTGCAGGGGATGAATGAAAAACTGTTTTTT
CASSLQGMNEKLFF
>TRBJ1-5|many|15|TRBV20-1|TRBD1
TGCAGTGCTAGAGGTCACCGGGACAGAGAACAGCCCCAGCATTTT
CSARGHRDREQPQHF
>TRBJ2-3|many|15|TRBV7-3|NA
TGTGCCAGCAGCATACAAGCGTCGGGCACAGATACGCAGTATTTT
CASSIQASGTDTQYF
>TRBJ2-3|many|15|TRBV6-5|NA
TGTGCCAGCAGTTACACCCATGACGGCACAGATACGCAGTATTTT
CASSYTHDGTDTQYF
>TRBJ2-7|many|14|TRBV20-1|NA
TGCAGTGCTCCCGCCCTGGAGATTACGGGGGAGCAGTACTTC
CSAPALEITGEQYF
>TRBJ1-3|NA|15|TRBV7-2|TRBD1
TGTGCCAGCAGCTCCCGGACAGGGGCGGGAAACACCATATATTTT
CASSSRTGAGNTIYF
>TRBJ2-2|many|17|TRBV29-1|TRBD2
TGCAGCGTTGAAGGGGGACTAGCGGGAGGAAACACCGGGGAGCTGTTTTTT
CSVEGGLAGGNTGELFF
>TRBJ2-5|many|12|TRBV2|NA
TGTGCCAGCACCCCAGCCCAAGAGACCCAGTACTTC
CASTPAQETQYF
>TRBJ2-7|few|12|TRBV2|NA
TGTGCCAGCACAGACTTAACCTACGAGCAGTACTTC
CASTDLTYEQYF
>TRBJ2-1|many|12|TRBV7-2|NA
TGTGCCAGCAGCGCGACGGCGGTTGAGCAGTTCTTC
CASSATAVEQFF
>TRBJ2-3|many|12|TRBV10-3|NA
TGTGCCATCAGTCAAGAGGCAGATACGCAGTATTTT
CAISQEADTQYF
>TRBJ1-2|many|15|TRBV10-2|NA
TGCGCCAGCAGTGAAGGAGACGCGTCATACTATGGCTACACCTTC
CASSEGDASYYGYTF
>TRBJ2-5|many|16|TRBV7-2|NA
TGTGCCAGCAGCTTAGACTACGTCCTTGATAGGGAGACCCAGTACTTC
CASSLDYVLDRETQYF
>TRBJ2-7|many|16|TRBV18|NA
TGTGCCAGCTCACCACGGGGAGCAGGTCCAACCTACGAGCAGTACTTC
CASSPRGAGPTYEQYF
>TRBJ2-5|many|14|TRBV12-3/TRBV12-4|NA
TGTGCCAGCAGCTGGAAGAGAGACCAAGAGACCCAGTACTTC
CASSWKRDQETQYF
>TRBJ2-7|many|14|TRBV7-9|TRBD1
TGTGCCAGCAGCTCGGACAGGGTAGGGTACGAGCAGTACTTC
CASSSDRVGYEQYF
>TRBJ1-1|many|15|TRBV5-1|NA
TGCGCCAGCAGCTTGGGTGCGGAACCGAACACTGAAGCTTTCTTT
CASSLGAEPNTEAFF
>TRBJ2-1|many|17|TRBV20-1|TRBD2
TGCAGTGCTGCCGGGACTAGCGGGAGGGATCCACACAATGAGCAGTTCTTC
CSAAGTSGRDPHNEQFF
>TRBJ2-7|many|12|TRBV20-1|NA
TGCAGTGCTCCTGACCATTCCTACGAGCAGTACTTC
CSAPDHSYEQYF
>TRBJ2-3|NA|16|TRBV28|NA
TGTGCCAGCAGTTTCGGGGGGACATTGTTCACAGATACGCAGTATTTT
CASSFGGTLFTDTQYF
>TRBJ2-7|many|16|TRBV7-9|NA
TGTGCCAGCAGCCCTCCTCACGGGCCGGGGGCCTACGAGCAGTACTTC
CASSPPHGPGAYEQYF
>TRBJ2-1|many|16|TRBV9|TRBD2
TGTGCCAGCAGCATTAGCGGGACTAGCACCTACAATGAGCAGTTCTTC
CASSISGTSTYNEQFF
>TRBJ2-3|many|17|TRBV24-1|TRBD2
TGTGCCACCAGTGAAGGGTTCGACGAAAGCGGGATAGATACGCAGTATTTT
CATSEGFDESGIDTQYF
>TRBJ2-7|NA|15|TRBV3-1|TRBD2
TGTGCCAGCAGCCAAGGGACTAGCGGACCCTACGAGCAGTACTTC
CASSQGTSGPYEQYF
>TRBJ1-2|many|13|TRBV20-1|NA
TGCAGTGCTAGAAAATCTCTGGACTATGGCTACACCTTC
CSARKSLDYGYTF
>TRBJ2-1|NA|14|TRBV9|TRBD1
TGTGCCAGCAGCGTAGCAGGGGGCGACTATGAGCAGTTCTTC
CASSVAGGDYEQFF
>TRBJ1-1|many|11|TRBV24-1|NA
TGTGCCACCAGTGATGGGGTGAGGGCTTTCTTT
CATSDGVRAFF
>TRBJ1-3|many|16|TRBV5-1|NA
TGCGCCAGCAGCTTGGCCATGGGAAACTCTGGAAACACCATATATTTT
CASSLAMGNSGNTIYF
>TRBJ2-3|many|14|TRBV2|NA
TGTGCCAGCAGTGAAAACAGGGACACAGATACGCAGTATTTT
CASSENRDTDTQYF
>TRBJ2-7|many|12|TRBV20-1|TRBD2
TGCAGTGCTACCAGCGGGATCTACGAGCAGTACTTC
CSATSGIYEQYF
>TRBJ1-5|NA|14|TRBV4-2|NA
TGTGCCAGCAGCCAAGATCGAGGAAATCAGCCCCAGCATTTT
CASSQDRGNQPQHF
>TRBJ2-1|many|17|TRBV10-3|TRBD2
TGTGCCATCAGTGAGCGAGCGGGGGCTCCTAGTGGTTATGAGCAGTTCTTC
CAISERAGAPSGYEQFF
>TRBJ2-1|few|16|TRBV5-1|TRBD2
TGCGCCAGCAGCCCCCGGGGCGGGGGAGTCTACAATGAGCAGTTCTTC
CASSPRGGGVYNEQFF
>TRBJ2-1|many|15|TRBV11-2|TRBD1
TGTGCCAGCAGCCCAGGGACAGGGAGACTCAATGAGCAGTTCTTC
CASSPGTGRLNEQFF
>TRBJ2-7|many|14|TRBV7-2|TRBD2
TGTGCCAGCAGCTTTAGCGGGAGCACCTACGAGCAGTACTTC
CASSFSGSTYEQYF
>TRBJ2-1|many|11|TRBV30|NA
TGTGCCTGGAGTAGCCGGCATGAGCAGTTCTTC
CAWSSRHEQFF
>TRBJ2-5|medium-sized|13|TRBV12-3/TRBV12-4|NA
TGTGCCAGCAGTCGTCGGCTCGAGGGCGCCCAGTACTTC
CASSRRLEGAQYF
>TRBJ2-2|NA|15|TRBV6-2/TRBV6-3|NA
TGTGCCAGCAGTTGGGCGACTTATTACACCGGGGAGCTGTTTTTT
CASSWATYYTGELFF
>TRBJ2-3|many|15|TRBV2|NA
TGTGCCAGCAGTGAACCCGGGGGACGAACAGATACGCAGTATTTT
CASSEPGGRTDTQYF
>TRBJ2-3|many|19|TRBV30|TRBD2
TGTGCCTGGGGGCCCCCCAGGACTAGCGGGAGGGCCGGAACAGATACGCAGTATTTT
CAWGPPRTSGRAGTDTQYF
>TRBJ1-6|few|16|TRBV4-1|NA
TGCGCCAGCAGCCAAGATGAACAGGCACATAATTCACCCCTCCACTTT
CASSQDEQAHNSPLHF
>TRBJ1-1|many|14|TRBV2|NA
TGTGCCAGCGCTGTTCTTCAGGGAAGCGATGAAGCTTTCTTT
CASAVLQGSDEAFF
>TRBJ2-1|many|16|TRBV7-2|TRBD1
TGTGCCAGCAGCTTAGACGGGACAGGTGTTGGAGGAGGGCAGTTCTTC
CASSLDGTGVGGGQFF
>TRBJ2-5|many|13|TRBV28|NA
TGTGCCACCGCATTGGTCATCCAAGAGACCCAGTACTTC
CATALVIQETQYF
>TRBJ2-2|few|16|TRBV5-6|TRBD1
TGTGCCAGCAGCCCGGTAGGGACAGGGTGGACCGGGGAGCTGTTTTTT
CASSPVGTGWTGELFF